The 23 T cell receptor beta chains below all came from one sample that was sequenced in a study of OX40 agonist ivuxolimab in advanced cancers. Repertoires were generated with immunoSEQ multiplex PCR, while TCRdb's copy carries only in-frame clones and drops some. The sample has some 100,000 clones; about nine tenths are singletons. Sample: CD4+ or CD8+ T cells sorted from blood, taken in a trial of the OX40 agonist ivuxolimab. All receptors derive from an adult with an advanced solid tumor such as melanoma, head and neck, liver or kidney cancer.

This clone was picked up one time. This rearrangement joins TRBV15 to TRBJ2-2; D is possibly TRBD1 or TRBD2 (6 bases each). V shed 0 bases and J shed 6 bases, with 14 bases lying between them. The CDR3 extends over 16 amino acids. Germline CDR1 reads LNHNV; CDR2 reads YYDKDF (reference sequence). CDR3 sequence: CATSRDRGGHSGELFF. Written as DNA, the CDR3 is TGTGCCACCAGCAGAGACCGAGGGGGGCACTCCGGGGAGCTGTTTTTT.

This clone was seen a few times. V is TRBV5-6 and J is TRBJ1-3, with D perhaps matching TRBD1 (5 bases). The germline gives CDR1 SGHDT, CDR2 YYEEEE. The V end was cut by 5 bases, the J end by 9 bases, with 18 bases between. The CDR3 length is 14 residues. The CDR3 loop reads CASRGRAPSTTIYF. DNA for the CDR3: TGTGCCAGCAGGGGCAGGGCGCCTTCCACCACCATATATTTT.

The rearrangement links TRBV19 to TRBJ2-7; 9 bases line up with TRBD1. From germline, CDR1 is LNHDA and CDR2 SQIVND (reference sequence). This CDR3 comprises 13 residues. Trimming cost V 3 bases and J 12 bases; bases outside gene matches: 9. CDR3 bases: TGTGCCAGTAGTATGTCCCGGGACAGGGAACGGTACTTC. Translated: CASSMSRDRERYF. Together with reference TRBV19 and TRBJ2-7, the CDR3 gives the full variable domain: DGGITQSPKYLFRKEGQNVTLSCEQNLNHDAMYWYRQDPGQGLRLIYYSQIVNDFQKGDIAEGYSVSREKKESFPLTVTSAQKNPTAFYLCASSMSRDRERYFGPGTRLTVT.

V usage is TRBV10-3 and J usage is TRBJ2-7, with TRBD2 identical over 10 bases. The CDR3 is made up of 16 amino acids. CDR1 and CDR2 from the germline V gene are ENHRY and SYGVKD. J was trimmed by 2 bases and V by 0 bases; bases with no gene match: 4. Here the CDR3 reads CAISESQAGGTYEQYF. As DNA, the CDR3 is TGTGCCATCAGTGAGTCCCAAGCGGGAGGGACCTACGAGCAGTACTTC.

The chain combines TRBV5-1 with TRBJ1-1, with D hard to call. The V end was cut by 4 bases, the J end by 0 bases, with 10 bases between. The CDR3 is 14 residues long. CDR1 is SGHRS and CDR2 is YFSETQ in the germline V gene. The CDR3 DNA sequence: TGCGCCAGCAGCCGTCGGGTGTTGAACACTGAAGCTTTCTTT. Its translation: CASSRRVLNTEAFF.

This clone was observed a single time. This chain connects TRBV5-1 to TRBJ1-2; D is ambiguous. The CDR3 spans 15 residues. The germline gives CDR1 SGHRS, CDR2 YFSETQ. V lost 0 bases and J lost 1, with 10 bases in between. The CDR3 sequence: CASSLAGRVNYGYTF. The CDR3 DNA reads TGCGCCAGCAGCTTGGCCGGGAGGGTTAACTATGGCTACACCTTC.

This chain links TRBV5-6 with TRBJ2-7; 10 bases map to TRBD1. The CDR3 spans 15 residues. In germline, CDR1 is SGHDT, CDR2 YYEEEE. The trim removed 3 bases at V and 4 bases at J, leaving 7 bases unmatched. The DNA for the CDR3 is TGTGCCAGCAGCTCGTACGGGACAGGGGTGTACGAGCAGTACTTC. Translation: CASSSYGTGVYEQYF. The variable domain in full, completed from reference TRBV5-6 and TRBJ2-7, reads DAGVTQSPTHLIKTRGQQVTLRCSPKSGHDTVSWYQQALGQGPQFIFQYYEEEERQRGNFPDRFSGHQFPNYSSELNVNALLLGDSALYLCASSSYGTGVYEQYFGPGTRLTVT.

This chain links TRBV12-5 with TRBJ2-4, with a tentative D call TRBD1 (6 bases). Per germline, CDR1 LGHNT and CDR2 FRNRAP. The V end was cut by 7 bases, the J end by 7 bases, with 14 bases between. This CDR3 has 13 residues. CDR3 nucleotide sequence: TGTGCTAGTGCCAGAGGGGGTGGGAACATTCAGTACTTC. This sequence encodes CASARGGGNIQYF.

The chain is built from TRBV7-2 and TRBJ2-1; 7 nucleotides match TRBD1. The CDR3 is 14 residues long. Trimming removed 5 bases from V and 6 bases from J; junction bases left unmatched: 7. Germline CDR1 and CDR2: SGHTA and FQGNSA. The CDR3 nucleotides are TGTGCCAGCAGCAACTTTGGGACAGCCAATGAGCAGTTCTTC. It codes for CASSNFGTANEQFF.

The chain links TRBV7-2 to TRBJ2-1; 9 bases agree with TRBD2. The germline V gene has CDR1 SGHTA and CDR2 FQGNSA. Germline trimming cut 3 bases from V and 9 bases from J; bases unmatched to any gene: 9. This CDR3 is built from 15 residues. The DNA of the CDR3 is TGTGCCAGCAGCTTTCACCCTACTAGCGGGCTTGAGCAGTTCTTC. As protein: CASSFHPTSGLEQFF.

The chain joins TRBV9 to TRBJ2-2; D is unclear. The V gene's germline CDR1 is SGDLS and CDR2 YYNGEE. The CDR3 is 14 amino acids. V dropped 0 bases and J dropped 2 bases, with 5 bases sitting between them. The CDR3 region is CASSVAVNTGELFF. The CDR3 bases are TGTGCCAGCAGCGTAGCTGTCAACACCGGGGAGCTGTTTTTT. Supplemented by reference TRBV9 and TRBJ2-2, the full variable domain reads DSGVTQTPKHLITATGQRVTLRCSPRSGDLSVYWYQQSLDQGLQFLIQYYNGEERAKGNILERFSAQQFPDLHSELNLSSLELGDSALYFCASSVAVNTGELFFGEGSRLTVL.

The genes are TRBV11-1 and TRBJ2-5; tentative D call: TRBD1 (5 bases). Germline values: CDR1 SGHAT, CDR2 FQDESV (reference sequence). The CDR3 is 13 residues long. Trimming shortened V by 3 bases and J by 3 bases, and 8 bases separated the two germline ends. The CDR3, as DNA: TGTGCCAGCAGCTTCCGACAGAAAGAGACCCAGTACTTC. It codes for CASSFRQKETQYF.

The chain joins TRBV27 to TRBJ2-7; D might be TRBD1 (6 bases). The ends were cut back, 0 bases at V and 4 bases at J, with 19 bases in the middle. The CDR3 totals 17 residues. Germline values: CDR1 MNHEY, CDR2 SMNVEV (reference sequence). The chain's CDR3 is CASSLSWELTGVYEQYF. The DNA of the CDR3 is TGTGCCAGCAGTTTATCGTGGGAGCTGACAGGCGTATACGAGCAGTACTTC.

J is TRBJ2-1 and V is TRBV7-8; D not resolved. This CDR3 is built from 17 residues. V was trimmed by 4 bases and J by 0 bases, leaving 16 bases between them. The germline gives CDR1 SGHVS, CDR2 FQNEAQ. As DNA, the CDR3 is TGTGCCAGCAGCTCCCGGCCCGGGTATAGCTCCTACAATGAGCAGTTCTTC. Its translation: CASSSRPGYSSYNEQFF.

The chain is built from TRBV9 and TRBJ1-2, with a weak D call TRBD1 (6 bases). CDR3 length: 15 residues. With 2 bases removed from V and 0 bases from J, the gap between germline ends came to 11 bases. Germline loops: CDR1 SGDLS, CDR2 YYNGEE. CDR3 sequence (DNA): TGTGCCAGCAGCGTGATGGACAGCACTAACTATGGCTACACCTTC. It encodes CASSVMDSTNYGYTF.

The gene calls are TRBV7-2 and TRBJ1-3, with TRBD1 identical over 8 bases. The germline CDR1 and CDR2 sequences are SGHTA and FQGNSA. CDR3 size: 16 residues. V was pared by 4 bases and J by 1 base, with 6 bases of the junction left unmatched. This CDR3 reads CASSSGTGLSGNTIYF. DNA for the CDR3: TGTGCCAGCAGCTCAGGGACAGGACTATCTGGAAACACCATATATTTT.

Only one count was recorded for this clone. The rearrangement joins TRBV27 to TRBJ2-2, with D tentatively TRBD1 (6 bases). This CDR3 spans 17 amino acids. Trimming stripped 2 bases from V and 0 bases from J, with 13 bases between. CDR1 is MNHEY, CDR2 SMNVEV, per germline (reference sequence). The CDR3 bases are TGTGCCAGCAGTTTACCTTGGGGGCAAACGAACACCGGGGAGCTGTTTTTT. It translates to CASSLPWGQTNTGELFF.

This clone was observed once. CDR3 region: CASSTNRVHEQFF. The CDR3, as DNA: TGTGCCAGCAGTACAAACAGGGTCCATGAGCAGTTCTTC. This chain uses TRBV28 with TRBJ2-1; maybe TRBD1 (6 bases). The CDR3 totals 13 residues. V was clipped by 5 bases and J by 8 bases, with 13 bases between them. Germline V lookup: CDR1 MDHEN, CDR2 SYDVKM.

This chain joins TRBV7-2 and TRBJ2-1, with 10 bases aligning to TRBD2. The CDR3 totals 16 residues. Germline lookup yields CDR1 SGHTA and CDR2 FQGNSA. Trimming took 5 bases from V and 5 from J; bases not matched to a gene: 9. The CDR3, as DNA: TGTGCCAGCAGCATACACGGGACTAGCGTTAACAATGAGCAGTTCTTC. Its protein product is CASSIHGTSVNNEQFF. Full variable domain (missing parts from reference TRBV7-2 and TRBJ2-1): GAGVSQSPSNKVTEKGKDVELRCDPISGHTALYWYRQSLGQGLEFLIYFQGNSAPDKSGLPSDRFSAERTGGSVSTLTIQRTQQEDSAVYLCASSIHGTSVNNEQFFGPGTRLTVL.

Remarks on this clone: Compared with germline, one end of the junction differs, possibly owing to a read error. The chain is built from TRBV6-7 and TRBJ2-3; 7 bases align to TRBD2. TRBV6-7 counts as an open reading frame of uncertain function. The CDR3 consists of 13 residues. The CDR3: CASSYASGWRVTF. In DNA, the CDR3 is TGTGCCAGCAGTTACGCTAGCGGTTGGAGGGTGACGTTT.

This clone was detected only once. The chain has TRBV2 and TRBJ2-5; 11 positions match TRBD2. V shed 7 bases, J shed 5 bases, and the junction held 9 bases outside the gene matches. This CDR3 is 15 amino acids long. Per the germline V gene, CDR1 is SNHLY and CDR2 is FYNNEI. The CDR3 loop is CASNSGRAPGETQYF. CDR3 in DNA: TGTGCCAGCAATAGCGGGAGGGCCCCTGGCGAGACCCAGTACTTC.

V gene TRBV28 combines with J gene TRBJ2-7; D remains unclear. V was trimmed by 2 bases and J by 2 bases, leaving 10 bases between them. From germline, CDR1 is MDHEN and CDR2 SYDVKM. The CDR3 covers 14 residues. DNA of the CDR3: TGTGCCAGCAGTTTAAGTCCGCCTCCCTACGAGCAGTACTTC. It codes for CASSLSPPPYEQYF.

This clone appeared a single time. The gene calls are TRBV19 and TRBJ1-1, with D unclear. The germline gives CDR1 LNHDA, CDR2 SQIVND (reference sequence). Trimming left V 9 bases short and J 0 bases short, with 17 bases between. This CDR3 is 15 amino acids long. The CDR3 spells CASWETGRLNTEAFF. CDR3 sequence (DNA): TGTGCCAGCTGGGAGACGGGGAGACTGAACACTGAAGCTTTCTTT.